This entry is about one TCR beta chain. CDR1 is SGHVS, CDR2 FQNEAQ, per germline. The V end lost 5 bases, the J end lost 5 bases, and 12 bases lay between the germline ends. The CDR3 spans 13 residues. The entry originates in a study of glioma-infiltrating T cells after dendritic cell vaccination. Time point defined: after dendritic cell vaccination, including at tumor progression/relapse. Here immunoSEQ multiplex PCR was the method, and the copy in TCRdb shows in-frame clones only, minus some. The table has more than 95,000 clones, nearly 90% seen once. The specimen comprised blood, sampled after dendritic cell vaccination. V gene TRBV7-8 combines with J gene TRBJ1-1, with D hard to call. The receptor was isolated from a human donor with glioblastoma. The CDR3 coding sequence is TGTGCCAGCAGCCCACAGAGTGCGACTGAAGCTTTCTTT. Translating it yields CASSPQSATEAFF.